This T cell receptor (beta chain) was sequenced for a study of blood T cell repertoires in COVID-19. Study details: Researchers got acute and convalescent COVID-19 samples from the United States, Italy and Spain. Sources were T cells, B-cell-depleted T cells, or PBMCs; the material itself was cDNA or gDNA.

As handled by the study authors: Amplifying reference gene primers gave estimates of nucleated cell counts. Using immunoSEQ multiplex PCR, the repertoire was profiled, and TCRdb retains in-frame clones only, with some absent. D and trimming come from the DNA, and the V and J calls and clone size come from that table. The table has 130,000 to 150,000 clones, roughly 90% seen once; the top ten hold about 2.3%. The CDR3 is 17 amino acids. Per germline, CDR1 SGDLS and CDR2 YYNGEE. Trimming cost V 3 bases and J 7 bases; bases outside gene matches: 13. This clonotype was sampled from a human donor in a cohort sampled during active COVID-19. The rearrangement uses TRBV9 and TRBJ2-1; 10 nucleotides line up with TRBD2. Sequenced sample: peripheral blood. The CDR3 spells CASSARAKRGGWNEQFF. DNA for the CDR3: TGTGCCAGCAGCGCCCGTGCAAAGCGGGGGGGCTGGAATGAGCAGTTCTTC.